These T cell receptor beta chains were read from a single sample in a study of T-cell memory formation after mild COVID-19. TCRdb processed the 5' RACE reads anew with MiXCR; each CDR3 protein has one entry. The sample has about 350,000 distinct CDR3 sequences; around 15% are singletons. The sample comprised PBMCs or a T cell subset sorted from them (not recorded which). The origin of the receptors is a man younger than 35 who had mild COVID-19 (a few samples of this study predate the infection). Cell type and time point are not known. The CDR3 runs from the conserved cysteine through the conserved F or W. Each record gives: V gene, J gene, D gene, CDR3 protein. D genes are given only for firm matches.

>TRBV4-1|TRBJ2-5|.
CASSQAWDQGMAQYF
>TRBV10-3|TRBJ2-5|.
CAISESGRGDPETQYF
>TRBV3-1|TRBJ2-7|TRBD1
CASRRQGSYEQYF
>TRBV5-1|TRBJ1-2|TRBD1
CASRRQGGNGYTF
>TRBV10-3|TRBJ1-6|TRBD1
CAIRGTGLLSPLHF
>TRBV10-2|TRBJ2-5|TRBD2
CASSVPGLAGEQETQYF
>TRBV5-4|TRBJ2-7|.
CASSPTVSGEQYF
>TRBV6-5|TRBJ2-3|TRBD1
CASSLRTGRYTQYF
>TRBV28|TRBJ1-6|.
CASSKPMAVPGDSPLHF
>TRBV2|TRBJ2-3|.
CASNPEPSTDTQYF
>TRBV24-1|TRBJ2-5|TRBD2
CATSSSSGSGQETQYF
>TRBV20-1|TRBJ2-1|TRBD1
CSALPTGGLRNEQFF
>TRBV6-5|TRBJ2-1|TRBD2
CASSYPAGAYNEQFF
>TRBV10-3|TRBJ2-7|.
CAISVRDPYEQYF